The TCR beta chain under discussion was sequenced for a study of blood T cell repertoires in COVID-19. Study at large: Both acute and convalescent COVID-19 samples were obtained from the United States, Italy and Spain. T cells, B-cell-depleted T cells, or PBMCs supplied cDNA or gDNA.

The repertoire was sequenced with immunoSEQ multiplex PCR; TCRdb's copy has only in-frame clones and lacks some. This table holds some 200,000 clones, roughly 80% found once. This clone was observed a handful of times. After removal of 2 bases from V and 3 bases from J, the junction contained 4 bases not matched to a gene. The germline V gene encodes CDR1 SGHVS and CDR2 FNYEAQ. The CDR3 has 15 residues. The sequenced material came from peripheral blood. This TCR was recovered from a woman of 80 years or more with acute or convalescent COVID-19. The rearrangement links TRBV7-6 to TRBJ2-1, with TRBD1 matching over 7 bases. In nucleotides, the CDR3 is TGTGCCAGCAGCTTACTAGGGACAGTCTACAATGAGCAGTTCTTC. It yields the protein CASSLLGTVYNEQFF.